This T cell receptor (beta chain) stems from a study of blood T cell repertoires in COVID-19. The wider study: Sites across the United States, Italy and Spain contributed samples from acute and convalescent COVID-19. T cells, B-cell-depleted T cells, or PBMCs provided the cDNA or gDNA that served as material.

In the original processing: The authors estimated nucleated cell counts from reference gene primer amplification. Profiling relied on immunoSEQ multiplex PCR, and the TCRdb table lists in-frame clones only, not all of them. V and J calls and clone size are copied from that table; D and trimming were computed from the DNA. The repertoire holds tens of thousands of clones, almost 85% seen once, with around a fifth in the top ten. V shed 2 bases and J 6 bases; nucleotides not matched to a gene: 8. CDR3 length equals 15 residues. Germline V gives CDR1 MGHDK, CDR2 SYGVNS. The specimen was peripheral blood. The clonotype was recovered from a human donor in a cohort sampled during active COVID-19. The V and J genes are TRBV25-1 and TRBJ1-2; 8 positions agree with TRBD1. CDR3 sequence reads: CASSEISGGRDGYTF. CDR3 nucleotides: TGTGCCAGCAGTGAAATTTCAGGGGGCCGGGATGGCTACACCTTC.